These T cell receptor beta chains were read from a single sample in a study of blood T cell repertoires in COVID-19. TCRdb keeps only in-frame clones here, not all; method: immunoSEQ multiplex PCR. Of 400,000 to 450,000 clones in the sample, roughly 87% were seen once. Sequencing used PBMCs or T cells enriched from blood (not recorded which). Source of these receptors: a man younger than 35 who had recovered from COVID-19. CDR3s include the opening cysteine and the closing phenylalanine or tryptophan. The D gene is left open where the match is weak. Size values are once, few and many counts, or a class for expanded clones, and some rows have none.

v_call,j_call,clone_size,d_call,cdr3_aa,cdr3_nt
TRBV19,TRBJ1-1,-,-,CASSTGAHWRVNTEAFF,TGTGCCAGTAGTACCGGGGCCCATTGGAGGGTGAACACTGAAGCTTTCTTT
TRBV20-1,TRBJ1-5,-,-,CSASDGRAAQPQHF,TGCAGTGCTAGTGACGGCAGGGCGGCTCAGCCCCAGCATTTT
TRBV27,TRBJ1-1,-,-,CASSLYTQNTEAFF,TGTGCCAGCAGTTTATACACCCAGAACACTGAAGCTTTCTTT
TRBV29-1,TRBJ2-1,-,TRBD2,CSAQLGTSAYNEQFF,TGCAGCGCCCAACTGGGGACTAGCGCATACAATGAGCAGTTCTTC
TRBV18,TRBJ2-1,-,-,CASSPSSYNEQFF,TGTGCCAGCTCACCCAGCTCCTACAATGAGCAGTTCTTC
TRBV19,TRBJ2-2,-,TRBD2,CASSITSGIPGELFF,TGTGCCAGTAGCATAACTAGCGGGATCCCCGGGGAGCTGTTTTTT
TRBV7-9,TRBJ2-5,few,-,CASSEEETQYF,TGTGCCAGCAGCGAGGAAGAGACCCAGTACTTC
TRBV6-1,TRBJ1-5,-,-,CASSEGSRPQHF,TGTGCCAGCAGTGAAGGGTCCAGGCCCCAGCATTTT
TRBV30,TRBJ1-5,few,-,CAWTMGGGSNQPQHF,TGTGCCTGGACCATGGGGGGGGGTAGCAATCAGCCCCAGCATTTT
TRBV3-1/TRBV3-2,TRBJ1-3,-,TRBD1,CASSEDRGAKTGKRNTIYF,TGTGCCAGCAGCGAAGACAGGGGGGCGAAAACCGGGAAAAGAAACACCATATATTTT
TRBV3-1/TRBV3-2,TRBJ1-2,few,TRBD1,CASSQDLQGFGYTF,TGTGCCAGCAGCCAAGATCTACAGGGGTTCGGCTACACCTTC
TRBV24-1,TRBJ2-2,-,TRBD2,CATSDPTSGRARTGELFF,TGTGCCACCAGTGACCCAACTAGCGGGAGGGCGCGGACCGGGGAGCTGTTTTTT
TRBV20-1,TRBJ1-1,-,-,CSVEGHTEAFF,TGCAGTGTGGAGGGGCACACTGAAGCTTTCTTT
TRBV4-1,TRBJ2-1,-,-,CASSQASNYNEQFF,TGCGCCAGCAGCCAAGCTTCTAATTACAATGAGCAGTTCTTC
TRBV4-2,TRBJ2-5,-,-,CASSQSPGSGETQYF,TGTGCCAGCAGCCAGAGTCCGGGGAGTGGAGAGACCCAGTACTTC